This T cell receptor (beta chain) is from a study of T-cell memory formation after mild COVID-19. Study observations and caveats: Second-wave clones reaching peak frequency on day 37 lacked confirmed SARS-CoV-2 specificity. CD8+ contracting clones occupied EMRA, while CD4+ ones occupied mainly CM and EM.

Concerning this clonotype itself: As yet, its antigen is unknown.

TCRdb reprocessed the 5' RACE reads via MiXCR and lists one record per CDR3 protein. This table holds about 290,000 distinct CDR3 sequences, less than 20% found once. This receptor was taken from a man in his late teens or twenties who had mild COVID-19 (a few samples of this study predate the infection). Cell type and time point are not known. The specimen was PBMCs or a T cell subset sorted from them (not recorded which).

The CDR3 sequence: CASLKSTRTEAFF. The CDR3, as DNA: TGTGCCAGCCTCAAGTCGACGCGGACTGAAGCTTTCTTT. The chain uses TRBV7-9 and TRBJ1-1; D is uncertain. The V end lost 8 bases, the J end lost 5 bases, and 15 bases lay between the germline ends. Per the germline V gene, CDR1 is SEHNR and CDR2 is FQNEAQ (reference sequence). The CDR3 extends over 13 amino acids.